This TCR beta chain was recorded in a study of T cell repertoires in cytomegalovirus infection. At the level of the study: Indications of both CMV infection and matching HLA type were provided by public TCR beta signatures.

A word on this clonotype: Antigen unknown.

From the reads, TCRdb called clonotypes with MiXCR, one entry per CDR3 protein. The sample contains tens of thousands of distinct CDR3 sequences, 25% to 40% of which appear only once. Deletions cut 3 bases from V and 7 bases from J, with 10 bases between. The germline CDR1 and CDR2 sequences are LNHDA and SQIVND (reference sequence). CDR3 length equals 13 residues. The receptor's source is a human donor in good health (CMV status not recorded). Some clones in this sample may be carry-over from other donors' samples. The chain links TRBV19 to TRBJ2-1, with D uncertain. Sequencing was carried out using PBMCs, sequenced either directly or after in vitro stimulation (not recorded which). CDR3 nucleotides: TGTGCCAGTAGTATGACCGCTGGGAATGAGCAGTTCTTC. This codes for CASSMTAGNEQFF.